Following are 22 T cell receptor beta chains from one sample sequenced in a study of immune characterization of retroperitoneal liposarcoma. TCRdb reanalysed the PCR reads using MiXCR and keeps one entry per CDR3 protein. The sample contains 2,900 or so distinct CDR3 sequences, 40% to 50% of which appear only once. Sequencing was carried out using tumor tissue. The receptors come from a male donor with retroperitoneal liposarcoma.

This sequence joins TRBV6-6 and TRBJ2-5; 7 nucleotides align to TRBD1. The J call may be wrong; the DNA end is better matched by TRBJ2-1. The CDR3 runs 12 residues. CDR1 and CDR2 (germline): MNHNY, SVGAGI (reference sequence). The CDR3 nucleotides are TGTGCCAGCAGTTGGGACAGCTACGAGCAGTTCTTC. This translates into CASSWDSYEQFF.

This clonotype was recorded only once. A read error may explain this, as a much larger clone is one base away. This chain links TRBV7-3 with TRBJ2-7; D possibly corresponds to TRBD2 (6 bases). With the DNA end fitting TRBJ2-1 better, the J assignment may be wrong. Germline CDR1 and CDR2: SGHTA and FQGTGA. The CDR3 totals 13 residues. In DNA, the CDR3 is TGTGCCAGCAGCTGTGGGGGGAACAATGAGCAGTTCTTC. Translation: CASSCGGNNEQFF.

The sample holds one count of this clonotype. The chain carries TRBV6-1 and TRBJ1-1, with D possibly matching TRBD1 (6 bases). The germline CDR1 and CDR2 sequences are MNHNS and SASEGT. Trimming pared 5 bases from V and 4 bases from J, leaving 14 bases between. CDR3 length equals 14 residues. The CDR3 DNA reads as TGTGCCAGCAGTCCTACAGGGCCATTCACTGAAGCTTTCTTT. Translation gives CASSPTGPFTEAFF.

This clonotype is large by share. This CDR3 is CASSTSGRGETQYF. In DNA form, the CDR3 reads TGTGCCAGCAGCACAAGCGGGAGAGGAGAGACCCAGTACTTC. This chain connects TRBV7-8 to TRBJ2-1; 8 positions match TRBD2. The end of the DNA aligns better with TRBJ2-5, so the J call may be wrong. The length of the CDR3 is 14 residues. Per the germline V gene, CDR1 is SGHVS and CDR2 is FQNEAQ.

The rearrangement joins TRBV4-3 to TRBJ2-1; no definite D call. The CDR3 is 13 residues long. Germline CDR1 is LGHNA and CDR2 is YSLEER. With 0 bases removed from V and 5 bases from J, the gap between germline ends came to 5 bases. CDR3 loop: CASSQDYNNEQFF. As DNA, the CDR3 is TGCGCCAGCAGCCAAGACTATAACAATGAGCAGTTCTTC.

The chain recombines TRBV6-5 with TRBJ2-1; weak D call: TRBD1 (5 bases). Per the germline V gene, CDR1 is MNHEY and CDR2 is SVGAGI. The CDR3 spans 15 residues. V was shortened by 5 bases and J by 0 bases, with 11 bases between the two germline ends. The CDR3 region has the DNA TGTGCCAGCAGTACGGACACGTCCTCCTACAATGAGCAGTTCTTC. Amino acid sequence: CASSTDTSSYNEQFF.

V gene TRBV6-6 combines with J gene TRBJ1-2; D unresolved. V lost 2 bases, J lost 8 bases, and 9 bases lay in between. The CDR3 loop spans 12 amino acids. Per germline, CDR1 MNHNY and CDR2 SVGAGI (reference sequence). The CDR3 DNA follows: TGTGCCAGCAGTTACCCCTCGGGGGGCTACACCTTC. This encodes CASSYPSGGYTF.

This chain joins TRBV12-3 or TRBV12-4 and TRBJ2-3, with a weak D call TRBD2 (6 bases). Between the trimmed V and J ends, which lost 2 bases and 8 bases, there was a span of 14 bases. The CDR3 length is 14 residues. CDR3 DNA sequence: TGTGCCAGCAGTTTATCCCCGGGGGAAGGTACGCAGTATTTT. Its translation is CASSLSPGEGTQYF.

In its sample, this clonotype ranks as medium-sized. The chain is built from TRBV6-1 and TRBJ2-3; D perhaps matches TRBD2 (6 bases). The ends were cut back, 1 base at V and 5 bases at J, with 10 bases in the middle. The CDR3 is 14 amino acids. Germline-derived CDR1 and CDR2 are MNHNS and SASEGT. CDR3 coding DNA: TGTGCCAGCAGTGAAGAAACTAGCCAAGATACGCAGTATTTT. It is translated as CASSEETSQDTQYF.

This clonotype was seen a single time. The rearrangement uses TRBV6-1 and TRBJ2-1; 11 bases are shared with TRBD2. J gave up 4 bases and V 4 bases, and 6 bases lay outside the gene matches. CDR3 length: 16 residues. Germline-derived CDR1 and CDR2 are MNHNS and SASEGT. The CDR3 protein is CASSAVTSGAYNEQFF. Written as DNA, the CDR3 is TGTGCCAGCAGTGCTGTGACTAGCGGGGCTTACAATGAGCAGTTCTTC.

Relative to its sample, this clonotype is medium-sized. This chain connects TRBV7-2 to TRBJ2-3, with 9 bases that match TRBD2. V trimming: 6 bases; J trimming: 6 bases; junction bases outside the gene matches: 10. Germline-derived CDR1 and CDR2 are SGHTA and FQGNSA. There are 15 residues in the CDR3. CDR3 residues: CASRLQAGGPDTQYF. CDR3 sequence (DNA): TGTGCCAGCAGACTCCAGGCGGGAGGGCCTGATACGCAGTATTTT.

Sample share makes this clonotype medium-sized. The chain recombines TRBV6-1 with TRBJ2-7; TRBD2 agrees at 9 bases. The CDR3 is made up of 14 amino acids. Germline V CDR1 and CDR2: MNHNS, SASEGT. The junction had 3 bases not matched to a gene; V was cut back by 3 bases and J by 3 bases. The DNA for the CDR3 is TGTGCCAGCAGTGAGGCGGGAGGGCACTACGAGCAGTACTTC. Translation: CASSEAGGHYEQYF.

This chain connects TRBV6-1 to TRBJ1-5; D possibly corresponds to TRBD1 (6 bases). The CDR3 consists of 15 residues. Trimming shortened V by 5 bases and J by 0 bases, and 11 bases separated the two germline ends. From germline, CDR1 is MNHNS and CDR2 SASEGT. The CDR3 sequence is CASSHTGSSNQPQHF. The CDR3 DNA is TGTGCCAGCAGTCATACAGGGTCTAGCAATCAGCCCCAGCATTTT.

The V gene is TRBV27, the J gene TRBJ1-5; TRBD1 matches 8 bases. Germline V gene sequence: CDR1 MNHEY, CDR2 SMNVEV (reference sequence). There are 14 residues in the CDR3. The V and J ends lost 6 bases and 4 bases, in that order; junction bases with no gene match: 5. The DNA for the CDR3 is TGTGCCAGCAGGATGACAGGGGAGAATCAGCCCCAGCATTTT. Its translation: CASRMTGENQPQHF.

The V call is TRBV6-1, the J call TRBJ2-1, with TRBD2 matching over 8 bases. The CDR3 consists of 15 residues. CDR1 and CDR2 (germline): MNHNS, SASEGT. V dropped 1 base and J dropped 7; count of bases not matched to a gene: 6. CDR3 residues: CASSEEDTGGNEQFF. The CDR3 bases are TGTGCCAGCAGTGAAGAGGACACGGGAGGGAATGAGCAGTTCTTC.

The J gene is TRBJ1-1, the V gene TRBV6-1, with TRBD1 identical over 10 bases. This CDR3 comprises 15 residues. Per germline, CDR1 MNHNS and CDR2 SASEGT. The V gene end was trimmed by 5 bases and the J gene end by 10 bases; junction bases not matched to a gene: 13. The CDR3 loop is CASSLDRGRGLGAFF. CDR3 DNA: TGTGCCAGCAGTCTCGACAGGGGGCGAGGTTTGGGAGCTTTCTTT.

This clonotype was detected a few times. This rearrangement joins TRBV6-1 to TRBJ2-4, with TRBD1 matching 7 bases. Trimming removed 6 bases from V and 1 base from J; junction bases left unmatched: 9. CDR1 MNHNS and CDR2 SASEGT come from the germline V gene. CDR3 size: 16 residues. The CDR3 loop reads CASSPEPGGAKNIQYF. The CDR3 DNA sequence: TGTGCCAGCAGCCCGGAACCAGGGGGTGCCAAAAACATTCAGTACTTC.

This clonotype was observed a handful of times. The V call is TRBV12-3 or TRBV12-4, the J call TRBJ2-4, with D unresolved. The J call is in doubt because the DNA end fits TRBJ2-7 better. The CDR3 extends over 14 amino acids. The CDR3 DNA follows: TGTGCCAGCAGTCCCCAGAGTGGATTTTACGAGCAGTACTTC. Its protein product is CASSPQSGFYEQYF.

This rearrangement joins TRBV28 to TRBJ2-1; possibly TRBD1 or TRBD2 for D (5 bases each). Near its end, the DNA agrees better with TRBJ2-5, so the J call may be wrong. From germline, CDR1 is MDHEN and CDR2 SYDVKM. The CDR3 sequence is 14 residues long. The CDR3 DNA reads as TGTGCCAGCAGTTCCACGGGACCTCGGGAGACCCAGTACTTC. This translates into CASSSTGPRETQYF.

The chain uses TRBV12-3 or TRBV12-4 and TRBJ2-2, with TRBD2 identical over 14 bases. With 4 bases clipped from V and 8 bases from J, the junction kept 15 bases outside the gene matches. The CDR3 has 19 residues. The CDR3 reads CASSSEGLAGAHVGGELFF. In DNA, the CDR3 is TGTGCCAGCAGTTCCGAGGGACTAGCGGGGGCCCATGTCGGAGGGGAGCTGTTTTTT.

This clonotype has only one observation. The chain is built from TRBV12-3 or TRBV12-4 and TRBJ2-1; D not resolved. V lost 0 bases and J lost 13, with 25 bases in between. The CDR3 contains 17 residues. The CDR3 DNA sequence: TGTGCCAGCAGTTTAGCGCTGGGTTACGGGCGTCGAGAGACCCAGTTCTTC. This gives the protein CASSLALGYGRRETQFF.

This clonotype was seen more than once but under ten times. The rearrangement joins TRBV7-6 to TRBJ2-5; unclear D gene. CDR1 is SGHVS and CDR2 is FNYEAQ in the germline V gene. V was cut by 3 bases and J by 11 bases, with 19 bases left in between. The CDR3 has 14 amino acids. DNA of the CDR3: TGTGCCAGCAGCTTTAACGAAGCGCGGATTGAGCAGTACTTC. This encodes CASSFNEARIEQYF.